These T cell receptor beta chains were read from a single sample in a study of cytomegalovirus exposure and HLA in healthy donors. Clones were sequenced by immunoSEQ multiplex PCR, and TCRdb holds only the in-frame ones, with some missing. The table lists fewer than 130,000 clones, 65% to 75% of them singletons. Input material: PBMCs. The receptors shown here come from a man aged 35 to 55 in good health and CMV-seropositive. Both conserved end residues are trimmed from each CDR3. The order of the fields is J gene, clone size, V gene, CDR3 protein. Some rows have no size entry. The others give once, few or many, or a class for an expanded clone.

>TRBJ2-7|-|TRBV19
ASSRDSSYEQY
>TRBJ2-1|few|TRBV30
AWSVRGGAYNEQF
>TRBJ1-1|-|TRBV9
ASSPEQGAQGAF
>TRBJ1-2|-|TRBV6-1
ASSERYGYT
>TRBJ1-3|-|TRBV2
ASSQKATGAGNTIY
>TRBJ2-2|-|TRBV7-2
ASRLGGQGSTGELF
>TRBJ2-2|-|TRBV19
ASRQTGAPSGELF
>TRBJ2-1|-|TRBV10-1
ASSAGLAGSNEQF
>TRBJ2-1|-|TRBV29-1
SANRPGLARNEQF
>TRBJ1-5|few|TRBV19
ASSMLPGKVGYGNQPQH
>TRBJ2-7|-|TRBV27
ASSPSGQGLYEQY
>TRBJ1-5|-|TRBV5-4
ASSLGGQNQPQH
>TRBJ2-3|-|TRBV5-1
ASSLASSGGSGDTQY
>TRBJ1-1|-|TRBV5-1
ASSLSPSGTEAF
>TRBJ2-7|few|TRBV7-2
ASSRDGGGAYEQY
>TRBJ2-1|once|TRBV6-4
ASAYSRFYNEQF
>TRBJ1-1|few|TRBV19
ASSMYPNTEAF
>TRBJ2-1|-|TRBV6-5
ASSYDRGTNEQF
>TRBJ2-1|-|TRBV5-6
ASSLWGGHEQF
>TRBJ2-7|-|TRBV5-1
ASSLDDRTDEQY
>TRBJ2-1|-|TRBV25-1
ASSARTSGSYNEQF
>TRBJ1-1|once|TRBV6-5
ASSSRHLNTEAF
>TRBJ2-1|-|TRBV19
ASSARGSAEQF
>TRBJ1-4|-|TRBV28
ASSPLIEKLF
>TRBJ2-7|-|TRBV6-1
ASSEQGYEQY